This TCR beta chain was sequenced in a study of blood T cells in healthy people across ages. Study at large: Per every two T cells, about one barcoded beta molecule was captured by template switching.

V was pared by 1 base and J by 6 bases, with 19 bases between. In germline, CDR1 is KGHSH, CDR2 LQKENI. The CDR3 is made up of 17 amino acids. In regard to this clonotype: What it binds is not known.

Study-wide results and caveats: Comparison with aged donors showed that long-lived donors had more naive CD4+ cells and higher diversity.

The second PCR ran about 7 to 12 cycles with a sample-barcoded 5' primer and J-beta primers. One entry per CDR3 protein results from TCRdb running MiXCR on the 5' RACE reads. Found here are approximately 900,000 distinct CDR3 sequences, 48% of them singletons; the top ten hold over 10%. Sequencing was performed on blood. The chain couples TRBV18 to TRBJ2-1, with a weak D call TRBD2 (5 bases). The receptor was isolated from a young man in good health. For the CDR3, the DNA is TGTGCCAGCTCACCACTTACGGGCGAAAAGCGGAGCAATGAGCAGTTCTTC. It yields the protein CASSPLTGEKRSNEQFF.